This T cell receptor beta chain was found in a study of blood T cell repertoires in COVID-19. Background on the study: Sources were T cells, B-cell-depleted T cells, or PBMCs; the material itself was cDNA or gDNA.

Authors' data handling: Estimation of nucleated cell counts was performed using reference gene primer amplification. The table came from immunoSEQ multiplex PCR; TCRdb's copy has only in-frame clones and leaves some out. V, J and clone size were drawn from that table, and D and trimming were deduced from the DNA. The sample yields over 200,000 clones, approximately 84% seen once. Input material: peripheral blood. The clonotype was recovered from a woman aged 45 to 65 with active or convalescent COVID-19.

The CDR3 DNA sequence: TGTGCCAGCTCATCGGGTAGGCAGTTCGCAGAGACCCAGTACTTC. This sequence encodes CASSSGRQFAETQYF. The chain combines TRBV18 with TRBJ2-5; no firm D call. Germline V lookup: CDR1 KGHSH, CDR2 LQKENI. V gave up 5 bases and J gave up 4 bases, with 17 bases separating them. The CDR3 sequence is 15 residues long. Variable domain in full (rest from reference TRBV18 and TRBJ2-5): NAGVMQNPRHLVRRRGQEARLRCSPMKGHSHVYWYRQLPEEGLKFMVYLQKENIIDESGMPKERFSAEFPKEGPSILRIQQVVRGDSAAYFCASSSGRQFAETQYFGPGTRLLVL.